This T cell receptor beta chain was identified in a study of neurological immune-mediated disorders. In the study overall: Disease course was recorded as relapsing-remitting for roughly 30 and secondary progressive for about 8.5% of the 34 multiple sclerosis patients.

5'RACE employing 10-nucleotide random UMIs yielded the cDNA. MiXCR was run by TCRdb on the 5' RACE reads, yielding one entry per CDR3 protein. Among approximately 65,000 distinct CDR3 sequences listed, more than 4.5% were seen once. A total of 2 million PBMCs stored at -80 degrees C provided the unsorted libraries. Whole-study findings and limits: With the multiple sclerosis repertoire cluster, neither clinical nor MRI features showed any association.

The CDR3 contains 13 residues. Between the trimmed V and J ends, which lost 1 base and 0 bases, there was a span of 4 bases. The V gene's germline CDR1 is SGHRS and CDR2 YFSETQ. This clonotype was picked up many times. Its cognate antigen is unknown. Sequencing used PBMCs. The TCR comes from a human donor with multiple sclerosis. The donor label of this sample is uncertain. The gene calls are TRBV5-1 and TRBJ1-2, with D hard to call. The CDR3 loop reads CASSLTPNYGYTF. Written as DNA, the CDR3 is TGCGCCAGCAGCTTGACTCCTAACTATGGCTACACCTTC.